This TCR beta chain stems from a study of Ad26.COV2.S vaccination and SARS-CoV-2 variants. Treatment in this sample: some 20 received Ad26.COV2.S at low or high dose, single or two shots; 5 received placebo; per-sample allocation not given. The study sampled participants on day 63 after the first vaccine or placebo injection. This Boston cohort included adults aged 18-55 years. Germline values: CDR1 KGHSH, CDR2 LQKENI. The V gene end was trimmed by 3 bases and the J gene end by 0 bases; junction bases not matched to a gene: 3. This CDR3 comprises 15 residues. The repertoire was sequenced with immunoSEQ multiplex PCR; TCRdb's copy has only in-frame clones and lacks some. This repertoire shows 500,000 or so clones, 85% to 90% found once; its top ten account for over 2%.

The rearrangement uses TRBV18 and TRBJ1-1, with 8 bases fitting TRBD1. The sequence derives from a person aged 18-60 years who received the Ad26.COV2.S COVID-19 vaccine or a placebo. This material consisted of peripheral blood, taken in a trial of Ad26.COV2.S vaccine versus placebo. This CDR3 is CASSPTGAVNTEAFF. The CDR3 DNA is TGTGCCAGCTCACCGACAGGGGCCGTGAACACTGAAGCTTTCTTT. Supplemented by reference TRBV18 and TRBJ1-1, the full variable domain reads NAGVMQNPRHLVRRRGQEARLRCSPMKGHSHVYWYRQLPEEGLKFMVYLQKENIIDESGMPKERFSAEFPKEGPSILRIQQVVRGDSAAYFCASSPTGAVNTEAFFGQGTRLTVV.